Detailed here is one T cell receptor (beta chain). Its antigen is currently not known. Base qualities are not recorded, but no much larger clone differs from it by a single base. This sample is drawn from a study of OX40 agonist ivuxolimab in advanced cancers. Regarding the research as a whole: Ivuxolimab was a fully human IgG2 agonistic monoclonal antibody targeting the costimulatory receptor OX40 (CD134). Intravenous ivuxolimab was administered to patients every 2 weeks at six dose levels: 0.01, 0.1, 0.3, 1.5, 3 and 10 mg/kg. Of the approximately 50 patients in dose escalation, about 20 had hepatocellular carcinoma, roughly 15 had melanoma, 9 had renal cell carcinoma and 9 had head and neck cancer. In the dose-escalation cohort, more than 75% of patients were male, and the mean age was around 60 years, with a range of roughly 20 to 80. Prior anti-PD-1, anti-PD-L1 or anti-CTLA-4 therapy was permitted, and checkpoint inhibitors had been received by about two fifths of dose-escalation patients. Partial responses were achieved by three dose-escalation patients, of whom one had hepatocellular carcinoma and two had cutaneous melanoma. Peripheral TCRbeta sequencing was intended to test whether TCR sequence diversity was altered and clonal T-cell expansion was caused by ivuxolimab. The paper describes the monotherapy dose-escalation part (N = 52 patients) of the phase I trial of ivuxolimab. The study at large found these results: At doses from 0.1 to 3.0 mg/kg, clonal expansion was seen in both CD4+ and CD8+ blood T cells between baseline and week 6. After ivuxolimab, more expanded clones were found on average in CD8+ T cells than in CD4+ T cells. Low levels of normalized T-cell clonal expansion were also shown by some nonresponding patients. In the 0.1-3.0 mg/kg groups, partial responders had among the lowest normalized peripheral clonal expansion, particularly in CD8+ T cells. The antigen specificity of the peripheral T cells that underwent clonal expansion was not determined.

Patients with a history of autoimmune disease or receiving systemic immunosuppression were excluded from the trial. Peripheral blood for TCR sequencing was collected from all dose cohorts at baseline, on cycle 4 day 1, and on cycle 7 day 1. Samples came from an open-label, multicenter, first-in-human phase I dose-escalation trial of ivuxolimab. The trial enrolled adults with locally advanced or metastatic head and neck squamous cell, hepatocellular, melanoma or renal cell carcinoma. Before TCR sequencing, CD4+ and CD8+ T cells were separately sorted from peripheral blood. The germline V gene (reference sequence) supplies CDR1 LNHDA and CDR2 SQIVND. V and J lose 3 bases and 3 bases, and a span of 11 bases separates them. Including cysteine and phenylalanine, the CDR3 has 14 amino acids. Just the 42-base CDR3 DNA is kept, in frame starting at base 1. For sequencing of the TCRbeta CDR3 region, genomic DNA was extracted from the sorted cells. TCRbeta CDR3 regions were sequenced using the immunoSEQ Assay. TCRdb mirrors the immuneACCESS table, restricted to in-frame sequences. Some clones are absent from its copies; in checked studies, under half trace to an unresolved V gene, and the reason for the others is unknown. This sample has under 95,000 clones in its table, and roughly 81% of those were observed once. Around a sixth of the sample goes to the ten largest clones.

This TCR was recovered from an adult with an advanced solid tumor such as melanoma, head and neck, liver or kidney cancer. The sequencing here drew on CD4+ or CD8+ T cells sorted from blood, taken in a trial of the OX40 agonist ivuxolimab. In this chain, TRBV19 is recombined with TRBJ2-5; the D region possibly corresponds to TRBD1 (5 bases align). The CDR3 reads CASSMTRAEETQYF. In nucleotides, the sequence is TGTGCCAGTAGTATGACCAGGGCGGAAGAGACCCAGTACTTC.